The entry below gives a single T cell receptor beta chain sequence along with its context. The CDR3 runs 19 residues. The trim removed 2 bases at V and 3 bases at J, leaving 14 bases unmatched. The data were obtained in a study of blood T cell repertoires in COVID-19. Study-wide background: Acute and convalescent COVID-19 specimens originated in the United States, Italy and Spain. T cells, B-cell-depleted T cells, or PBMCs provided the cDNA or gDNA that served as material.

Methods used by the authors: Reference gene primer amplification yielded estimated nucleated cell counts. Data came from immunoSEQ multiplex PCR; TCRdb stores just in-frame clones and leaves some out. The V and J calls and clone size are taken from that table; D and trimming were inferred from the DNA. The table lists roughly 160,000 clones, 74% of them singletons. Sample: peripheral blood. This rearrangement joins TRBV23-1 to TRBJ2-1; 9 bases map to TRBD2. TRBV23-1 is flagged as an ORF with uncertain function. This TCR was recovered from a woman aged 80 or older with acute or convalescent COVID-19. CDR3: CASSQSRLADSRSYNEQFF. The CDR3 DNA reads TGCGCCAGCAGTCAAAGTCGACTAGCGGATTCAAGGAGCTACAATGAGCAGTTCTTC.